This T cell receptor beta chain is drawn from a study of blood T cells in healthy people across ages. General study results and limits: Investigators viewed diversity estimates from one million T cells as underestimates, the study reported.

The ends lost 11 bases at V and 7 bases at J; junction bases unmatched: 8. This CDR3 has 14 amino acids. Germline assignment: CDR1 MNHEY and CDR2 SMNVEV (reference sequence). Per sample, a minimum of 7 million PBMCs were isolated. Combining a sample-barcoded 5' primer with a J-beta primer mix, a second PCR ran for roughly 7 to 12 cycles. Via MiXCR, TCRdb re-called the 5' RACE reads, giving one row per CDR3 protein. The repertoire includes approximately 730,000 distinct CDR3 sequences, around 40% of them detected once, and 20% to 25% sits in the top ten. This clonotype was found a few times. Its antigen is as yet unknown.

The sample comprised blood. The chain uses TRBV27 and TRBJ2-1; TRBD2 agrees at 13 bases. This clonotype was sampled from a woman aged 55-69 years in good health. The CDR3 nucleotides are TGTGCCGCCAGGACTAGCGGGAGTCGGAATGAGCAGTTCTTC. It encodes CAARTSGSRNEQFF.